This passage covers 14 T cell receptor beta chains from one sample sequenced in a study of T cells after yellow fever vaccination. Each CDR3 protein gets one entry after TCRdb re-called the 5' RACE reads with MiXCR. The sample yields roughly 260,000 distinct CDR3 sequences, 13% seen once. This specimen consisted of CD4+ T cells sorted from PBMCs, obtained 45 days after the yellow fever booster vaccination. These receptors were taken from a man younger than 40 who received the YFV17D yellow fever vaccine.

This clonotype was seen more than once but under ten times. The DNA of the CDR3 is TGCAGTGCTAGAGATGTCCGGTACGAGCAGTACTTC. It codes for CSARDVRYEQYF. The chain couples TRBV20-1 to TRBJ2-7; no firm D call. The CDR3 length is 12 residues. CDR1 is DFQATT and CDR2 is SNEGSKA in the germline V gene (reference sequence). V was clipped by 0 bases and J by 4 bases, with 7 bases between them.

The chain recombines TRBV5-1 with TRBJ1-1; D ambiguous. Germline loops: CDR1 SGHRS, CDR2 YFSETQ. This CDR3 is 15 amino acids long. Trimming cost V 3 bases and J 7 bases, with 19 bases left between them. This CDR3 is CASSYDLRIPVEAFF. The CDR3 DNA reads as TGCGCCAGCAGCTACGACTTGAGGATCCCAGTTGAAGCTTTCTTT.

This clonotype was recorded a few times. V gene TRBV29-1 combines with J gene TRBJ2-2, with 10 bases identical to TRBD2. In germline, CDR1 is SQVTM, CDR2 ANQGSEA. V dropped 6 bases and J dropped 0; count of bases not matched to a gene: 1. The CDR3 length is 14 residues. CDR3 bases: TGCAGCGTGCTAGCGGGGGCGAACACCGGGGAGCTGTTTTTT. As protein: CSVLAGANTGELFF.

The rearrangement links TRBV20-1 to TRBJ2-3, with D uncertain. CDR1 DFQATT and CDR2 SNEGSKA come from the germline V gene (reference sequence). V was trimmed by 2 bases and J by 9 bases, leaving 15 bases between them. The CDR3 length is 13 residues. The DNA for the CDR3 is TGCAGTGCTAGAATCTCCCTGTTGTCGACGCAGTATTTT. Its translation: CSARISLLSTQYF.

This clonotype has more than one count but fewer than ten. J is TRBJ2-7 and V is TRBV5-4, with 11 bases aligning to TRBD1. In germline, CDR1 is SGHNT, CDR2 YYREEE (reference sequence). There are 14 residues in the CDR3. The ends lost 4 bases at V and 3 bases at J; junction bases unmatched: 3. CDR3 sequence (DNA): TGTGCCAGCAGCCGGACAGGGGGCTACTACGAGCAGTACTTC. Residues: CASSRTGGYYEQYF.

Many counts were recorded for this clonotype. The chain couples TRBV7-2 to TRBJ2-3; D uncertain. V was trimmed by 1 base and J by 0 bases, leaving 5 bases between them. The germline CDR1 and CDR2 sequences are SGHTA and FQGNSA. CDR3 length: 14 residues. The CDR3 here is CASSLVGSTDTQYF. The CDR3 DNA reads TGTGCCAGCAGCTTAGTCGGGAGCACAGATACGCAGTATTTT.

The V gene is TRBV11-2, the J gene TRBJ2-3; a possible D gene is TRBD2 (6 bases). The germline CDR1 and CDR2 sequences are SGHAT and FQNNGV. Between the trimmed V and J ends, which lost 5 bases and 6 bases, there was a span of 27 bases. The CDR3 length is 18 residues. CDR3 nucleotides: TGTGCCAGCAGCCATCAGATCGGCGGGATGGTGAGGATGGATACGCAGTATTTT. Translated: CASSHQIGGMVRMDTQYF.

V is TRBV4-3 and J is TRBJ2-1; 13 positions agree with TRBD2. V shed 1 base, J shed 1 base, and the junction held 10 bases outside the gene matches. Germline V gives CDR1 LGHNA, CDR2 YSLEER. The CDR3 length is 20 residues. The CDR3 spells CASSQAPGLAGARSYNEQFF. The CDR3 nucleotides are TGCGCCAGCAGCCAAGCACCAGGACTAGCGGGAGCGCGGTCCTACAATGAGCAGTTCTTC.

This clonotype was counted ten times or more. This chain connects TRBV7-9 to TRBJ1-1, with D unresolved. The ends were cut back, 4 bases at V and 7 bases at J, with 13 bases in the middle. Germline V gene data show CDR1 as SEHNR and CDR2 as FQNEAQ (reference sequence). The CDR3 is 13 residues long. The CDR3: CASSSLSRNEAFF. CDR3 DNA sequence: TGTGCCAGCAGCTCCTTGAGTAGAAATGAAGCTTTCTTT.

The V call is TRBV7-2, the J call TRBJ1-3; TRBD1 might be the D (5 bases). The CDR3 loop spans 13 amino acids. The V end was cut by 5 bases, the J end by 14 bases, with 19 bases between. CDR1 is SGHTA and CDR2 is FQGNSA in the germline V gene. The CDR3 DNA follows: TGTGCCAGCAGCACCGGGACCCAGGGATGGCTATATTTT. This codes for CASSTGTQGWLYF.

The V and J genes are TRBV7-2 and TRBJ1-5; D gene unclear. Deletions cut 2 bases from V and 6 bases from J, with 11 bases between. The CDR3 is 14 amino acids. Germline assignment: CDR1 SGHTA and CDR2 FQGNSA. This CDR3 reads CASSLSTDRQPQHF. The CDR3 DNA reads as TGTGCCAGCAGCTTATCAACTGATCGTCAGCCCCAGCATTTT.

The chain employs TRBV20-1 and TRBJ2-1; weak D call: TRBD1 (7 bases). V was clipped by 5 bases and J by 10 bases, with 15 bases between them. This CDR3 has 12 residues. Germline lookup yields CDR1 DFQATT and CDR2 SNEGSKA (reference sequence). The CDR3 DNA reads as TGCAGTGCTCCTCGACAGGGACTCGAGCAGTTCTTC. The encoded protein is CSAPRQGLEQFF.

The chain joins TRBV7-3 to TRBJ2-2; D gene unclear. Germline lookup yields CDR1 SGHTA and CDR2 FQGTGA. V was clipped by 3 bases and J by 3 bases, with 5 bases between them. CDR3 size: 13 residues. This CDR3 reads CASSFSDTGELFF. DNA for the CDR3: TGTGCCAGCAGCTTTAGTGACACCGGGGAGCTGTTTTTT.

The chain has TRBV7-2 and TRBJ2-2; 9 nucleotides agree with TRBD2. The germline gives CDR1 SGHTA, CDR2 FQGNSA. V was clipped by 6 bases and J by 5 bases; unmatched bases: 13. The CDR3 loop spans 17 amino acids. The CDR3 spells CASRPRTSARVTGELFF. CDR3 sequence (DNA): TGTGCCAGCAGGCCTCGGACTAGCGCCCGCGTGACCGGGGAGCTGTTTTTT.